This is a list of T cell receptor beta chains from one sample in a study of T cells in Graves' hyperthyroidism and ophthalmopathy. TCRdb called the multiplex PCR reads again in MiXCR, with one record for every CDR3 protein. The sample has some 530,000 distinct CDR3 sequences; 20% to 25% are singletons. Sequencing input: blood. The origin of the receptors is a woman aged 70 to 79 with Graves' ophthalmopathy. The CDR3 runs from the conserved cysteine through the conserved F or W. Fields, in order: V gene, J gene, clone size, D gene, CDR3 protein, CDR3 DNA. D genes are given only for firm matches. Size tells how often a clone was seen (once, few, many) or the class of an expanded clone, and some rows leave it out.

>TRBV25-1|TRBJ1-3|few|.
CASSEWGGNTIYF
TGTGCCAGCAGTGAATGGGGTGGAAACACCATATATTTT
>TRBV7-9|TRBJ2-3|few|TRBD2
CASSPTSGRATDTQYF
TGTGCCAGCAGCCCAACTAGCGGGAGGGCCACAGATACGCAGTATTTT
>TRBV20-1|TRBJ2-7|many|TRBD1
CSARTGQGGYEQYF
TGCAGTGCTAGAACGGGACAGGGGGGGTACGAGCAGTACTTC
>TRBV11-3|TRBJ2-1|.|.
CASSFMTAVIGEQFF
TGTGCCAGCAGCTTTATGACAGCGGTAATTGGTGAGCAGTTCTTC
>TRBV6-1|TRBJ2-7|.|.
CASSPPSFYEQYF
TGTGCCAGCAGTCCCCCATCTTTCTACGAGCAGTACTTC
>TRBV30|TRBJ2-1|few|.
CAWSVGRERGNEQFF
TGTGCCTGGAGTGTAGGGCGGGAAAGAGGGAATGAGCAGTTCTTC
>TRBV4-2|TRBJ1-4|few|.
CASSQQTPGRLGEKLFF
TGTGCCAGCAGCCAGCAGACACCGGGACGCCTAGGGGAAAAACTGTTTTTT
>TRBV12-3/TRBV12-4|TRBJ2-1|.|.
CASSDRGEQFF
TGTGCCAGCAGTGATAGGGGAGAGCAGTTCTTC
>TRBV28|TRBJ2-7|many|.
CASKSPGEQYF
TGTGCCAGCAAATCCCCCGGCGAGCAGTACTTC
>TRBV6-1|TRBJ1-2|.|.
CALREGGGYGYTF
TGTGCTTTGAGGGAAGGGGGAGGTTATGGCTACACCTTC
>TRBV5-1|TRBJ1-5|few|.
CASSLLFRAVNQPQHF
TGCGCCAGCAGCTTACTATTTAGGGCAGTTAATCAGCCCCAGCATTTT
>TRBV5-5|TRBJ2-7|few|.
CASSSVPGTATGEQYF
TGTGCCAGCAGCTCCGTTCCCGGGACGGCCACAGGCGAGCAGTACTTC
>TRBV7-2|TRBJ2-5|few|.
CASSLFQGAEETQYF
TGTGCCAGCAGCTTATTTCAAGGAGCAGAGGAGACCCAGTACTTC
>TRBV6-2/TRBV6-3|TRBJ2-1|.|TRBD1
CASSYSTGGLDNEQFF
TGTGCCAGCAGTTACTCGACAGGGGGACTTGACAATGAGCAGTTCTTC
>TRBV6-1|TRBJ2-7|.|.
CASSPSRGTSEQYF
TGTGCCAGCAGTCCATCCCGCGGGACGTCTGAGCAGTACTTC
>TRBV18|TRBJ1-1|.|.
CASSQEGQTNTEAFF
TGTGCCAGCTCACAAGAAGGACAGACGAACACTGAAGCTTTCTTT
>TRBV30|TRBJ2-7|.|.
CAWSVRSEQYF
TGTGCCTGGAGTGTTAGATCCGAGCAGTACTTC
>TRBV11-2|TRBJ1-1|few|.
CASSHSSGLNTEAFF
TGTGCCAGCAGCCATAGCTCAGGGCTGAACACTGAAGCTTTCTTT
>TRBV5-4|TRBJ1-1|few|.
CASSIPTGSLNTEAFF
TGTGCCAGCAGCATACCTACCGGGAGCCTGAACACTGAAGCTTTCTTT
>TRBV7-7|TRBJ2-5|few|TRBD1
CASSARQGMETQYF
TGTGCTAGCAGCGCGAGACAGGGGATGGAGACCCAGTACTTC
>TRBV10-3|TRBJ2-1|few|TRBD2
CAISGTSVGGNEQFF
TGTGCCATCAGTGGGACTAGCGTGGGCGGCAATGAGCAGTTCTTC
>TRBV7-8|TRBJ2-5|.|TRBD2
CASSLQKVAGTQETQYF
TGTGCCAGCAGCTTACAAAAGGTAGCGGGGACCCAAGAGACCCAGTACTTC
>TRBV5-1|TRBJ1-1|many|TRBD1
CASSTGTGVLNTEAFF
TGCGCCAGCAGCACCGGGACAGGGGTATTGAACACTGAAGCTTTCTTT
>TRBV11-2|TRBJ2-3|few|.
CASSLRGFSFADTQYF
TGTGCCAGCAGCTTAAGGGGTTTTAGTTTCGCAGATACGCAGTATTTT
>TRBV19|TRBJ2-1|few|.
CASSIGTSYNEQFF
TGTGCCAGTAGTATAGGGACCTCCTACAATGAGCAGTTCTTC
>TRBV12-3/TRBV12-4|TRBJ2-1|many|.
CASREGHPSYNEQFF
TGTGCCAGCAGGGAAGGCCACCCCTCCTACAATGAGCAGTTCTTC
>TRBV2|TRBJ2-5|few|.
CASSVRRGETQYF
TGTGCCAGCAGTGTTCGCCGGGGAGAGACCCAGTACTTC
>TRBV6-2/TRBV6-3|TRBJ2-5|.|.
CASRETGWETQYF
TGTGCCAGCAGAGAAACAGGGTGGGAGACCCAGTACTTC
>TRBV20-1|TRBJ1-2|.|.
CSARTDGYTF
TGCAGTGCCAGGACAGATGGCTACACCTTC
>TRBV12-3/TRBV12-4|TRBJ2-3|many|.
CASRRVAEFDTQYF
TGTGCCAGTCGTAGGGTAGCGGAGTTTGATACGCAGTATTTT
>TRBV27|TRBJ1-2|.|.
CASMELGTTSTGGYGYTF
TGTGCCAGCATGGAGCTGGGGACGACATCCACGGGAGGATATGGCTACACCTTC
>TRBV7-6|TRBJ2-2|.|TRBD2
CASSLIPPRTSSHTGELFF
TGTGCCAGCAGCTTAATCCCTCCACGGACTAGCTCTCACACCGGGGAGCTGTTTTTT
>TRBV20-1|TRBJ1-1|few|TRBD1
CSATQTGGNMNTEAFF
TGCAGTGCTACGCAGACAGGGGGGAACATGAACACTGAAGCTTTCTTT
>TRBV12-3/TRBV12-4|TRBJ1-1|many|.
CASSLFQRGTEAFF
TGTGCCAGCAGTTTATTCCAACGGGGAACTGAAGCTTTCTTT
>TRBV5-6|TRBJ1-1|few|.
CASILRGNTEAFF
TGTGCCAGCATACTTCGGGGGAACACTGAAGCTTTCTTT
>TRBV7-2|TRBJ1-2|few|TRBD1
CASSLGAGGDFYGYTF
TGTGCCAGCAGCTTAGGGGCAGGGGGAGATTTCTATGGCTACACCTTC
>TRBV29-1|TRBJ1-2|few|.
CSVRLSSPNYGYTF
TGCAGCGTTCGTTTGTCCAGTCCTAACTATGGCTACACCTTC
>TRBV10-3|TRBJ2-3|once|.
CATRLGDTQYF
TGTGCCACCCGACTAGGAGATACGCAGTATTTT
>TRBV2|TRBJ1-6|few|.
CASREGPGGWSPLHF
TGTGCCAGCAGGGAGGGTCCGGGGGGTTGGTCACCCCTCCACTTT
>TRBV11-2|TRBJ1-3|.|.
CASSLYIGSDIPGNTIYF
TGTGCCAGCAGCTTATATATTGGTAGTGACATACCTGGAAACACCATATATTTT
>TRBV28|TRBJ1-6|few|.
CASSFYRDYNSPLHF
TGTGCCAGCAGTTTTTATCGGGATTATAATTCACCCCTCCACTTT
>TRBV12-3/TRBV12-4|TRBJ2-2|many|.
CASSAGTLELFF
TGTGCCAGCAGTGCGGGGACTTTGGAGCTGTTTTTT
>TRBV28|TRBJ2-2|few|.
CASRRAAANTGELFF
TGTGCCAGCAGGAGGGCAGCGGCGAACACCGGGGAGCTGTTTTTT
>TRBV5-1|TRBJ2-3|.|.
CASSFRVGGSTDTQYF
TGCGCCAGCAGCTTCAGGGTCGGGGGTTCCACAGATACGCAGTATTTT
>TRBV20-1|TRBJ2-7|.|TRBD2
CSARGTSDEQYF
TGCAGTGCTAGAGGGACTAGCGACGAGCAGTACTTC
>TRBV3-1|TRBJ2-6|few|.
CASSQGSAWVVLTF
TGTGCCAGCAGCCAAGGAAGTGCCTGGGTCGTCCTGACTTTC
>TRBV15|TRBJ2-3|.|TRBD2
CATSHSGRADTQYF
TGTGCCACCAGCCATAGCGGGAGGGCAGATACGCAGTATTTT
>TRBV6-1|TRBJ2-5|.|.
CASSSRLVRETQYF
TGTGCCAGCAGTTCCAGACTAGTCCGAGAGACCCAGTACTTC
>TRBV5-1|TRBJ2-2|few|TRBD2
CASSLSSGSLGELFF
TGCGCCAGCAGCTTATCTAGCGGGAGCCTCGGGGAGCTGTTTTTT
>TRBV2|TRBJ2-7|many|.
CASSEALRGYEQYF
TGTGCCAGCAGTGAAGCGCTTCGGGGCTACGAGCAGTACTTC
>TRBV2|TRBJ1-6|.|.
CASTTDAFSPLHF
TGTGCCAGCACGACGGACGCCTTTTCACCCCTCCACTTT
>TRBV12-3/TRBV12-4|TRBJ1-5|many|.
CASSQYSNQPQHF
TGTGCCAGCAGTCAATATAGCAATCAGCCCCAGCATTTT
>TRBV4-1|TRBJ2-1|once|.
CASSQVRPSEQFF
TGCGCCAGCAGCCAAGTTCGCCCTAGCGAGCAGTTCTTC
>TRBV7-9|TRBJ2-5|few|.
CASSLAGTDLETQYF
TGTGCCAGCAGCTTAGCCGGGACTGACCTAGAGACCCAGTACTTC
>TRBV11-2|TRBJ2-7|many|TRBD2
CASSPRASGRVSYEQYF
TGTGCCAGCAGCCCGAGGGCTAGCGGGAGAGTTTCCTACGAGCAGTACTTC